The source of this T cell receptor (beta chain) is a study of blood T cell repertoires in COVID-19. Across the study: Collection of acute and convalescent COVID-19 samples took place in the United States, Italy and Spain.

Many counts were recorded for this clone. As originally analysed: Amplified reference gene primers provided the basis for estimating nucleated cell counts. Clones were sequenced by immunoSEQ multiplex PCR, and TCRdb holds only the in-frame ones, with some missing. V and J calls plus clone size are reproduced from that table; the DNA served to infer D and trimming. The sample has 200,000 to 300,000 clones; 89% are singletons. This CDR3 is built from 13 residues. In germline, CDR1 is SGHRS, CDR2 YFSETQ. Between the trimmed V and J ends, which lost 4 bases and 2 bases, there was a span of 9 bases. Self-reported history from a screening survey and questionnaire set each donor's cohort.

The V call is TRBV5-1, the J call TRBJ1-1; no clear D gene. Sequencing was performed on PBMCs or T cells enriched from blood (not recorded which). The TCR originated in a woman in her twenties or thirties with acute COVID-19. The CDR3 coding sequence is TGCGCCAGCAGCCCAGTTTTAAACACTGAAGCTTTCTTT. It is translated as CASSPVLNTEAFF. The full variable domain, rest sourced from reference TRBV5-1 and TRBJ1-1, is KAGVTQTPRYLIKTRGQQVTLSCSPISGHRSVSWYQQTPGQGLQFLFEYFSETQRNKGNFPGRFSGRQFSNSRSEMNVSTLELGDSALYLCASSPVLNTEAFFGQGTRLTVV.